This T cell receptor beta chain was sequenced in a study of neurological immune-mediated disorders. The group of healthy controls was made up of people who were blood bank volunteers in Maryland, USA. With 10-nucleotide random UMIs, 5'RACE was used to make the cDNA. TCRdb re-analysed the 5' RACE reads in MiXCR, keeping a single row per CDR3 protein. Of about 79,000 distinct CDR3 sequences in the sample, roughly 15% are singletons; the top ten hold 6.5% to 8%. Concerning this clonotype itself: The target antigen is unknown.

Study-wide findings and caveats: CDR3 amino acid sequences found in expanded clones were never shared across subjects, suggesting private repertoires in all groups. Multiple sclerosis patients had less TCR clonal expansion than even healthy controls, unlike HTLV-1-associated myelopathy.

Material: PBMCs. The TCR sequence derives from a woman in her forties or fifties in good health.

The CDR3 DNA follows: TGTGCCAGCAGCTCGGGACTAGCCCCTACAGATACGCAGTATTTT. Its translation is CASSSGLAPTDTQYF. V gene TRBV11-2 combines with J gene TRBJ2-3; TRBD2 aligns across 9 bases. From germline, CDR1 is SGHAT and CDR2 FQNNGV. V dropped 4 bases and J dropped 3; count of bases not matched to a gene: 5. CDR3 length: 15 amino acids.